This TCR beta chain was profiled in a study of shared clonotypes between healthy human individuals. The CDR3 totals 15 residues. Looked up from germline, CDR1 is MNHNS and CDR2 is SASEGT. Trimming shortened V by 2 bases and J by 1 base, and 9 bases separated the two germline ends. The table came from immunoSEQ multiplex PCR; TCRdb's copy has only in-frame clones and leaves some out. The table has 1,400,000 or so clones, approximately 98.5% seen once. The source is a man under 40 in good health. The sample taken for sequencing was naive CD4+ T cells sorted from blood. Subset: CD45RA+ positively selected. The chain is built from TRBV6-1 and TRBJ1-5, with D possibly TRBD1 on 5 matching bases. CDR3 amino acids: CASSESGPSNQPQHF. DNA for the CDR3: TGTGCCAGCAGTGAATCGGGGCCAAGCAATCAGCCCCAGCATTTT.